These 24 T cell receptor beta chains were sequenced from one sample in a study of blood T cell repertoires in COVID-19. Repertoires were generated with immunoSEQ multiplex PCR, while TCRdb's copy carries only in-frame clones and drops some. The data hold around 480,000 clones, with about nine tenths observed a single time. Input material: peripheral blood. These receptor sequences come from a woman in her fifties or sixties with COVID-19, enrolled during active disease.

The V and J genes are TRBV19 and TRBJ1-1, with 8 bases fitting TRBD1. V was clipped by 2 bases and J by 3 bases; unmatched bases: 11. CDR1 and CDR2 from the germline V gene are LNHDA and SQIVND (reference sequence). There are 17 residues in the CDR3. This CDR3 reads CASSITVQGALDTEAFF. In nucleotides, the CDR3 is TGTGCCAGTAGTATAACCGTCCAGGGGGCTTTGGACACTGAAGCTTTCTTT.

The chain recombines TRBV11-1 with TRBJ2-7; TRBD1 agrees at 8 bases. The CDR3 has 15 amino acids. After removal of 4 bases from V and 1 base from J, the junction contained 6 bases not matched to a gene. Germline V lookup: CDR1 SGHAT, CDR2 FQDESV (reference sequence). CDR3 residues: CASSSLDRGSYEQYF. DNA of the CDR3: TGTGCCAGCAGCTCCTTAGACAGGGGATCCTACGAGCAGTACTTC. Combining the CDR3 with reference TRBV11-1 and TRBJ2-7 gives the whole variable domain EAEVAQSPRYKITEKSQAVAFWCDPISGHATLYWYRQILGQGPELLVQFQDESVVDDSQLPKDRFSAERLKGVDSTLKIQPAELGDSAMYLCASSSLDRGSYEQYFGPGTRLTVT.

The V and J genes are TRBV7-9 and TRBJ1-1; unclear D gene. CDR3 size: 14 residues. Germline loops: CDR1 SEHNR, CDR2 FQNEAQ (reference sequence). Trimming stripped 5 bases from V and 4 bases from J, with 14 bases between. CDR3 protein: CASSALSDITEAFF. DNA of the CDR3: TGTGCCAGCAGCGCTCTAAGTGATATCACTGAAGCTTTCTTT.

The CDR3 bases are TGTGCCTGGAGACACGAAGAGACCCAGTACTTC. Encoded protein: CAWRHEETQYF. The chain employs TRBV30 and TRBJ2-5; D call uncertain. The V end lost 3 bases, the J end lost 3 bases, and 5 bases lay between the germline ends. CDR3 size: 11 residues. Germline lookup yields CDR1 GTSNPN and CDR2 SVGIG (reference sequence).

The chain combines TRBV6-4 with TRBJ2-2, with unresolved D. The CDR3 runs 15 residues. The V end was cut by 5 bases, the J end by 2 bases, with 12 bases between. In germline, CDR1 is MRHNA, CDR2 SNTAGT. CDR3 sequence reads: CASSISPGNTGELFF. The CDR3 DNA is TGTGCCAGCAGTATTAGCCCTGGAAACACCGGGGAGCTGTTTTTT.

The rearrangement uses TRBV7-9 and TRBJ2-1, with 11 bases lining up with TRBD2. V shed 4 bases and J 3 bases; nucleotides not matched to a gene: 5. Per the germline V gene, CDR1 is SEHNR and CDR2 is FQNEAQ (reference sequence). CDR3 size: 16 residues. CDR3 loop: CASSSLTSGDYNEQFF. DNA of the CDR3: TGTGCCAGCAGCTCCTTGACTAGCGGGGACTACAATGAGCAGTTCTTC.

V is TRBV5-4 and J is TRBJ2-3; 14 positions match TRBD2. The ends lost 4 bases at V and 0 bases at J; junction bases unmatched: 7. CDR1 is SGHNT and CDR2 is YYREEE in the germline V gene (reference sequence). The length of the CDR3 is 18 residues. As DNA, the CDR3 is TGTGCCAGCAGCGCTAGACTAGCGGGGGGGTCCAGCACAGATACGCAGTATTTT. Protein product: CASSARLAGGSSTDTQYF.

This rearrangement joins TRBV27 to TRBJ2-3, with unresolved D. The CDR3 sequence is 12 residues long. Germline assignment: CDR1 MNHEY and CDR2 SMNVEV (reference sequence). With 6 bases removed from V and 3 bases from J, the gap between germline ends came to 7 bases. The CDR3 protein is CASREETDTQYF. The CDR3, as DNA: TGTGCCAGCAGAGAGGAAACAGATACGCAGTATTTT.

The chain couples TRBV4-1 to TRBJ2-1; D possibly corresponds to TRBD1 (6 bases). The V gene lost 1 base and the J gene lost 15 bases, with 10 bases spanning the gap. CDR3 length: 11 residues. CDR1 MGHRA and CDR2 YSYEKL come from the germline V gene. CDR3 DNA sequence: TGCGCCAGCAGCCAAGGAGGGGACACGTTCTTC. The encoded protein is CASSQGGDTFF.

The CDR3 loop reads CASSLSALEKLFF. CDR3 nucleotides: TGTGCCAGCAGTTTATCGGCCCTTGAAAAACTGTTTTTT. The chain joins TRBV27 to TRBJ1-4; D is undetermined. The CDR3 runs to 13 residues. Germline V gene data show CDR1 as MNHEY and CDR2 as SMNVEV (reference sequence). V was shortened by 0 bases and J by 7 bases, with 6 bases between the two germline ends.

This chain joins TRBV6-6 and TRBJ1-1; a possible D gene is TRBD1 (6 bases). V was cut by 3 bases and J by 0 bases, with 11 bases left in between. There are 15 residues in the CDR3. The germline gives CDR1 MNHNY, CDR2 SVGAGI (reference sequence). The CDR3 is CASSYSDSMNTEAFF. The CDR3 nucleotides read TGTGCCAGCAGTTATTCGGACAGCATGAACACTGAAGCTTTCTTT.

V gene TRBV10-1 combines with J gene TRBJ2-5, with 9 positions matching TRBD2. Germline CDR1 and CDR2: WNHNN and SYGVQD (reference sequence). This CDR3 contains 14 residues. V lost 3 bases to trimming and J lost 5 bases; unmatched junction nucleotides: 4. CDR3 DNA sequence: TGCGCCAGCAGTGAAGGCGGGAGGGACGAGACCCAGTACTTC. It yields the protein CASSEGGRDETQYF.

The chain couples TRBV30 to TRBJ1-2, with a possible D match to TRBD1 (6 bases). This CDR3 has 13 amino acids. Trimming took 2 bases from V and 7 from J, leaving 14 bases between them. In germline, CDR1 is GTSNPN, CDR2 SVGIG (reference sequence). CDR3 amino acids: CAWSPDKTGGYTF. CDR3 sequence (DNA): TGTGCCTGGAGTCCTGATAAGACAGGTGGCTACACCTTC.

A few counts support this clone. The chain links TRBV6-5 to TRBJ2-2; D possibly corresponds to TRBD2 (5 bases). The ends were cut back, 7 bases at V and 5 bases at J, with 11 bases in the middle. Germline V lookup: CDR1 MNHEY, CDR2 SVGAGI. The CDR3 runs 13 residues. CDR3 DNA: TGTGCCAGCACCGGGCTAGCTACCGGGGAGCTGTTTTTT. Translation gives CASTGLATGELFF.

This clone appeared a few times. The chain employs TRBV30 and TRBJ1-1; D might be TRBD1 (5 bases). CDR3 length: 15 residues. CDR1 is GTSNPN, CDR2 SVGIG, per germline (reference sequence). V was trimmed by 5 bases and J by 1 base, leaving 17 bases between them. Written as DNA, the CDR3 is TGTGCCTGGGGAGGGGTCCGGCAGGGGAACACTGAAGCTTTCTTT. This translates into CAWGGVRQGNTEAFF.

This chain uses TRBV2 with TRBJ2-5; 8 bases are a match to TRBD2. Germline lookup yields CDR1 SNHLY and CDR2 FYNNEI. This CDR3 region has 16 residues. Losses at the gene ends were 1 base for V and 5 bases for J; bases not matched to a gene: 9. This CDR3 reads CASSEGLGLGGETQYF. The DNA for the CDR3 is TGTGCCAGCAGTGAAGGCCTGGGACTAGGCGGGGAGACCCAGTACTTC. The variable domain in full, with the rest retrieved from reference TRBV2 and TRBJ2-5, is EPEVTQTPSHQVTQMGQEVILRCVPISNHLYFYWYRQILGQKVEFLVSFYNNEISEKSEIFDDQFSVERPDGSNFTLKIRSTKLEDSAMYFCASSEGLGLGGETQYFGPGTRLLVL.

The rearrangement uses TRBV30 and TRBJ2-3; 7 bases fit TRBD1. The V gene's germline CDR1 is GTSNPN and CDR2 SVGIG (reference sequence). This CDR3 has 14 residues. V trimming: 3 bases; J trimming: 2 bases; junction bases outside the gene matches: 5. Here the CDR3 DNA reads TGTGCCTGGAGGAGGGGGCCATCCACAGATACGCAGTATTTT. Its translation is CAWRRGPSTDTQYF.

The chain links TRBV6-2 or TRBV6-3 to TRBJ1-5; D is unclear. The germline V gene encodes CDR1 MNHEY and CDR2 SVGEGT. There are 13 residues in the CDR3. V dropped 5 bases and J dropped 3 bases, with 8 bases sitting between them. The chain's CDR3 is CASSDNSNQPQHF. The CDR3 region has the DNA TGTGCCAGCAGTGACAACTCCAATCAGCCCCAGCATTTT.

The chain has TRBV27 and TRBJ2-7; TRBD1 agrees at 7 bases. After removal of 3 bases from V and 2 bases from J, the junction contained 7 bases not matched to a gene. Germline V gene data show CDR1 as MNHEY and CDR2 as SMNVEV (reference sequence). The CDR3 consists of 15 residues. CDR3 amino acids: CASSFFGQAPYEQYF. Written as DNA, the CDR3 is TGTGCCAGCAGTTTCTTCGGACAGGCCCCCTACGAGCAGTACTTC.

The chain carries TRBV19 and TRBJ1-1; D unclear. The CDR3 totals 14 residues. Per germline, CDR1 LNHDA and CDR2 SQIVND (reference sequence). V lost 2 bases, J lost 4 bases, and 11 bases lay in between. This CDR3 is CASSIQASSTEAFF. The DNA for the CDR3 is TGTGCCAGTAGTATACAGGCCTCGAGCACTGAAGCTTTCTTT.

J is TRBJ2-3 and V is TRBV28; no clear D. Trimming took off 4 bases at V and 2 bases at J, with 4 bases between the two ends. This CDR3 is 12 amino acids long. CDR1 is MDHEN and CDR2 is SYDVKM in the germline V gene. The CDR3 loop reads CASSSFTDTQYF. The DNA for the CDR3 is TGTGCCAGCAGTTCCTTCACAGATACGCAGTATTTT.

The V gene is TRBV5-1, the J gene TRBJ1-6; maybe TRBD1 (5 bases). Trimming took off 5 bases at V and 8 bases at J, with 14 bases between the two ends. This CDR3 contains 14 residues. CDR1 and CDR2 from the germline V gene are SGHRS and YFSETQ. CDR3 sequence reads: CASRDIRGDSPLHF. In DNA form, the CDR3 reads TGCGCCAGCAGGGACATACGGGGGGATTCACCCCTCCACTTT.

The chain's CDR3 is CAWTPEGDRQYF. The CDR3 nucleotides are TGTGCCTGGACCCCAGAGGGGGACAGGCAGTACTTC. The V gene is TRBV30, the J gene TRBJ2-7; 7 bases map to TRBD1. Germline trimming cut 4 bases from V and 9 bases from J; bases unmatched to any gene: 9. The germline V gene encodes CDR1 GTSNPN and CDR2 SVGIG (reference sequence). CDR3 length: 12 residues.

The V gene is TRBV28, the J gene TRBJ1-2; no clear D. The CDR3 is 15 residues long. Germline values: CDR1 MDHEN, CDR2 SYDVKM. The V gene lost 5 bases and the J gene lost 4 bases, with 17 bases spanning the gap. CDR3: CASSPRTPAAYGYTF. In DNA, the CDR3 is TGTGCCAGCAGTCCAAGGACTCCAGCGGCCTATGGCTACACCTTC.